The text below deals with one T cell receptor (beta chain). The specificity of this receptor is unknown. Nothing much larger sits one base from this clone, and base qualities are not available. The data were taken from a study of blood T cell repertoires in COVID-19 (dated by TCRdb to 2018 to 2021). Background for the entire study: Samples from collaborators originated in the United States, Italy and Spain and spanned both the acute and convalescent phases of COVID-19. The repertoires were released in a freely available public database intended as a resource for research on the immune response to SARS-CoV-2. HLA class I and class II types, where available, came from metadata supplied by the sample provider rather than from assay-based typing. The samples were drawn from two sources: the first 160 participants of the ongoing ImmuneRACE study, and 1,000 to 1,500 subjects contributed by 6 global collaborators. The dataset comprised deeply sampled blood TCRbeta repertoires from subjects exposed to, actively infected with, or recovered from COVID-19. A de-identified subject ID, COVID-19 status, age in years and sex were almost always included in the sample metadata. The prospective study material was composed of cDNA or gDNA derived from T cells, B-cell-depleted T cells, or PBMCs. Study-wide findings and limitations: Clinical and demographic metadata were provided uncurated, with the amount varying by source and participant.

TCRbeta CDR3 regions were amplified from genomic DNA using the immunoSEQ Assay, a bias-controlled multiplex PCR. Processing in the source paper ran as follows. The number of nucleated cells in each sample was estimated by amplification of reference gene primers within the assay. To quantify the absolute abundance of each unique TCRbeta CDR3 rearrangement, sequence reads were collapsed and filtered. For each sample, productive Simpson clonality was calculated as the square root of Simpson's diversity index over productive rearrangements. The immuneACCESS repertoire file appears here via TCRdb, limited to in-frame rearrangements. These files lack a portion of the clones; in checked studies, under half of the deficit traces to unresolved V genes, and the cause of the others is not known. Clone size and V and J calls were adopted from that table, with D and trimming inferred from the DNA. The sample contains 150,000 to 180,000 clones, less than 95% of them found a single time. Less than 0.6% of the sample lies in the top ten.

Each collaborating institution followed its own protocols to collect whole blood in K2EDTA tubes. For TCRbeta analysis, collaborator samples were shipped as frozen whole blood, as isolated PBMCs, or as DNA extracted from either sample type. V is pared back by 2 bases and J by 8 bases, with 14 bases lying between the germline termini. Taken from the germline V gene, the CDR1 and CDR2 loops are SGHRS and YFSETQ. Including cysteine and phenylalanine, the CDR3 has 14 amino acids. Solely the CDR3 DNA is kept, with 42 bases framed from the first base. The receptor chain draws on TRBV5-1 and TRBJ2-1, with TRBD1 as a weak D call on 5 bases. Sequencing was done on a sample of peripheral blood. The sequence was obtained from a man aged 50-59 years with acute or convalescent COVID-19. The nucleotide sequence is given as TGCGCCAGCAGCTTTCAGGGATTGAGCGATGAGCAGTTCTTC. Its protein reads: CASSFQGLSDEQFF.